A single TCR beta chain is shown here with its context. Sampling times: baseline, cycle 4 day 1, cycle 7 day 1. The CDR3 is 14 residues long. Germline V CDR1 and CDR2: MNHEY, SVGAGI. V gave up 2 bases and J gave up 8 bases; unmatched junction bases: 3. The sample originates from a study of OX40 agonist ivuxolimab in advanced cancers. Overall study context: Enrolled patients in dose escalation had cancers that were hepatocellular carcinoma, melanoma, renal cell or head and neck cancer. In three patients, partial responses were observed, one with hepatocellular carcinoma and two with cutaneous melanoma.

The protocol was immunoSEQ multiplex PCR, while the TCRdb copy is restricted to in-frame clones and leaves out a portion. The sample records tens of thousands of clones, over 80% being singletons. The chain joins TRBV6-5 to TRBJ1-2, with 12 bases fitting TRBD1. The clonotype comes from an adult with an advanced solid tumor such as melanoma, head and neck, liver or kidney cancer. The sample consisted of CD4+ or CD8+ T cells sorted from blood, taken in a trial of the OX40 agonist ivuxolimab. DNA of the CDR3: TGTGCCAGCAGTTACGGGGACAGGGGGCACGGCTACACCTTC. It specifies CASSYGDRGHGYTF.